These T cell receptor beta chains were read from a single sample in a study of regulatory T cells in long-lasting Graves disease. TCRdb redid the calling of the multiplex PCR reads with MiXCR, one entry per CDR3 protein. The sample gives 300,000 to 450,000 distinct CDR3 sequences, 15% to 18% of which show up once; 20% to 25% is in the top ten. The source material was peripheral blood mononuclear cells (PBMCs), sampled at new diagnosis, from a patient treated with antithyroid drugs. All receptors come from a female donor with Graves disease. Each CDR3 is given with its conserved first and last residue. A D gene is named only where the DNA matches it firmly. Where a row states a size, it is once, few, many or the class of an expanded clone; other rows omit it.

D	size	V	J	CDR3	DNA
-	-	TRBV7-6	TRBJ1-6	CASSPRTDNNSPLHF	TGTGCCAGCAGCCCCCGGACGGATAATAATTCACCCCTCCACTTT
TRBD2	many	TRBV30	TRBJ2-7	CAWGTSIHEQYF	TGTGCCTGGGGGACTAGCATCCACGAGCAGTACTTC
TRBD2	many	TRBV12-5	TRBJ2-4	CASGLVSGTSVIIQYF	TGTGCTAGTGGTTTGGTATCCGGGACTAGCGTTATCATTCAGTACTTC
-	-	TRBV5-1	TRBJ2-2	CASSLGQVDTGELFF	TGCGCCAGCAGCTTGGGACAGGTGGACACCGGGGAGCTGTTTTTT
TRBD1	few	TRBV6-9	TRBJ1-4	CASSYPGTGRREKLFF	TGTGCCAGCAGTTACCCGGGGACAGGGAGGCGTGAAAAACTGTTTTTT
-	many	TRBV9	TRBJ2-7	CASSGTSDSLYEQYF	TGTGCCAGCAGCGGCACCTCGGACAGCCTTTACGAGCAGTACTTC
-	-	TRBV5-1	TRBJ1-3	CASRHHSGNTIYF	TGCGCCAGCCGCCACCACTCTGGAAACACCATATATTTT
-	many	TRBV6-2/TRBV6-3	TRBJ2-7	CASLGIAGEQYF	TGTGCCAGCCTTGGGATCGCGGGCGAGCAGTACTTC
TRBD2	many	TRBV20-1	TRBJ2-7	CSAAGTMNYEQYF	TGCAGTGCTGCCGGGACTATGAACTACGAGCAGTACTTC
TRBD2	many	TRBV5-1	TRBJ2-1	CASSLGSGRDNEQFF	TGCGCCAGCAGCTTGGGAAGCGGGAGGGATAATGAGCAGTTCTTC
-	many	TRBV7-9	TRBJ1-1	CASSLTGSEAFF	TGTGCCAGCAGCTTGACCGGGAGTGAAGCTTTCTTT
-	many	TRBV9	TRBJ2-7	CASSVSPNGNYEQYF	TGTGCCAGCAGCGTAAGCCCTAACGGGAACTACGAGCAGTACTTC
TRBD1	many	TRBV28	TRBJ2-1	CASSNNPSTGRYNEQFF	TGTGCCAGCAGCAATAACCCCTCGACAGGGAGATACAATGAGCAGTTCTTC
TRBD1	many	TRBV6-2/TRBV6-3	TRBJ2-7	CASLDRAPTPSYEQYF	TGTGCCAGCCTGGACAGGGCCCCGACACCATCCTACGAGCAGTACTTC
-	few	TRBV7-9	TRBJ2-1	CASSPPPGEGYNEQFF	TGTGCCAGCAGCCCTCCCCCGGGGGAAGGCTACAATGAGCAGTTCTTC
-	-	TRBV19	TRBJ2-4	CASSIGGGGRFLGNIQYF	TGTGCCAGTAGTATCGGGGGCGGGGGTCGCTTCCTGGGAAACATTCAGTACTTC
-	many	TRBV5-4	TRBJ2-7	CASSPAGSQSSYEQYF	TGTGCCAGCAGCCCTGCGGGAAGCCAGAGCTCCTACGAGCAGTACTTC
-	many	TRBV10-3	TRBJ1-2	CAIRGVLGDGYTF	TGTGCCATCCGAGGGGTACTAGGCGATGGCTACACCTTC
-	many	TRBV15	TRBJ1-5	CATSRGRVLFNQPQHF	TGTGCCACCAGCAGAGGCAGGGTACTTTTCAATCAGCCCCAGCATTTT
TRBD1	-	TRBV18	TRBJ2-7	CASSPPRDSYEQYF	TGTGCCAGCTCACCACCTCGGGACAGCTACGAGCAGTACTTC
TRBD1	many	TRBV5-6	TRBJ1-2	CASSFQGVIGGYTF	TGTGCCAGCAGCTTTCAGGGGGTAATAGGCGGCTACACCTTC
-	many	TRBV12-3/TRBV12-4	TRBJ1-4	CASSLGDFNEKLFF	TGTGCCAGCAGTTTAGGGGACTTTAATGAAAAACTGTTTTTT
-	many	TRBV12-3/TRBV12-4	TRBJ2-2	CASSLKASPTGELFF	TGTGCCAGCAGTTTAAAGGCTAGCCCCACCGGGGAGCTGTTTTTT
-	many	TRBV6-2/TRBV6-3	TRBJ2-1	CASSERYFEQFF	TGTGCCAGCAGTGAACGGTACTTTGAGCAGTTCTTC
-	many	TRBV24-1	TRBJ2-3	CATSDLTAASADTQYF	TGTGCCACCAGTGATTTGACGGCAGCTAGCGCAGATACGCAGTATTTT
TRBD1	many	TRBV6-1	TRBJ2-6	CASSGQGGTGANVLTF	TGTGCCAGCAGCGGACAGGGAGGTACTGGGGCCAACGTCCTGACTTTC
-	many	TRBV3-1	TRBJ2-3	CASSQGLTDTQYF	TGTGCCAGCAGCCAAGGACTCACAGATACGCAGTATTTT
-	-	TRBV25-1	TRBJ2-2	CASSRTPLNTGELFF	TGTGCCAGCAGTCGAACCCCCCTGAACACCGGGGAGCTGTTTTTT
TRBD2	-	TRBV6-1	TRBJ2-2	CASGLAVDTGELFF	TGTGCCAGCGGCCTAGCGGTCGACACCGGGGAGCTGTTTTTT
-	many	TRBV5-1	TRBJ1-5	CASSFGGAGQPQHF	TGCGCCAGCAGCTTTGGGGGGGCAGGGCAGCCCCAGCATTTT
TRBD2	-	TRBV11-2	TRBJ2-3	CASSLGGSAQYF	TGTGCCAGCAGCTTAGGCGGGAGCGCGCAGTATTTT